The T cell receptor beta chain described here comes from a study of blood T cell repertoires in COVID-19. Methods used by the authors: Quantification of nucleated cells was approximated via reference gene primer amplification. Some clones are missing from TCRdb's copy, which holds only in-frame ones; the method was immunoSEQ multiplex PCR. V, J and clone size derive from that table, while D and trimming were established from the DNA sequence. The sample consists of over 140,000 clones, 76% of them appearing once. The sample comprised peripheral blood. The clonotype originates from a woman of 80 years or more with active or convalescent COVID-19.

The CDR3 nucleotides read TGTGCCAGCACGGGAGGTTCTGGAGAGACCCAGTACTTC. It encodes CASTGGSGETQYF. The chain recombines TRBV7-2 with TRBJ2-5, with 7 nucleotides matching TRBD2. Germline V CDR1 and CDR2: SGHTA, FQGNSA. This CDR3 region has 13 residues. V lost 7 bases, J lost 4 bases, and 6 bases stayed unmatched. The whole variable domain, filled in from reference TRBV7-2 and TRBJ2-5, reads GAGVSQSPSNKVTEKGKDVELRCDPISGHTALYWYRQSLGQGLEFLIYFQGNSAPDKSGLPSDRFSAERTGGSVSTLTIQRTQQEDSAVYLCASTGGSGETQYFGPGTRLLVL.